This TCR beta chain was identified in a study of blood T cell repertoires in COVID-19. Overall study context: Samples came from the United States, Italy and Spain, spanning acute and convalescent COVID-19. The analysed material was cDNA or gDNA that came from T cells, B-cell-depleted T cells, or PBMCs.

Germline CDR1 and CDR2: MNHEY and SMNVEV (reference sequence). The CDR3 contains 16 residues. Trimming removed 5 bases at V and 4 bases at J, with 20 bases between. This clone was counted only a few times. Produced via immunoSEQ multiplex PCR; TCRdb's table is partial and in-frame only. The sample lists about 200,000 clones, less than 85% occurring once. This chain connects TRBV27 to TRBJ1-1; D might be TRBD1 (6 bases). The sequenced sample was peripheral blood. This clonotype originated in a woman between 65 and 79 years old with acute or convalescent COVID-19. The CDR3 here is CASSLWGGLRGTEAFF. CDR3 sequence (DNA): TGTGCCAGCAGTCTTTGGGGCGGGCTCAGGGGCACTGAAGCTTTCTTT.